The 27 T cell receptor beta chains presented below share a single source sample, sequenced in a study of T cells in Graves' hyperthyroidism and ophthalmopathy. From RNA transcripts, TCR beta CDR3 regions were amplified. During a first-round RT-PCR of the TCR CDR3, the HTBI primer set was used. TCRdb reprocessed the multiplex PCR reads via MiXCR and lists one record per CDR3 protein. The sample has almost 600,000 distinct CDR3 sequences; roughly 14% are singletons. Sequencing was performed on blood. Receptors were obtained from a woman in her 30s with Graves' hyperthyroidism that later progressed to Graves' ophthalmopathy.

This clonotype was counted many times. This chain connects TRBV5-1 to TRBJ2-1; D gene ambiguous. There are 15 residues in the CDR3. The ends were cut back, 4 bases at V and 4 bases at J, with 15 bases in the middle. Germline V gives CDR1 SGHRS, CDR2 YFSETQ. The DNA for the CDR3 is TGCGCCAGCAGCATGCGAGAGCCCTTTTACAATGAGCAGTTCTTC. As protein: CASSMREPFYNEQFF.

This clonotype was seen only a few times. The chain links TRBV14 to TRBJ1-1, with TRBD1 as a possible D gene (5 bases). The CDR3 spans 13 residues. Germline V gene sequence: CDR1 SGHDN, CDR2 FVKESK. The V end lost 8 bases, the J end lost 5 bases, and 15 bases lay between the germline ends. The CDR3: CASCGGLGTEAFF. The CDR3 DNA reads TGTGCCAGCTGCGGGGGGTTGGGGACTGAAGCTTTCTTT. Supplemented by reference TRBV14 and TRBJ1-1, the full variable domain reads EAGVTQFPSHSVIEKGQTVTLRCDPISGHDNLYWYRRVMGKEIKFLLHFVKESKQDESGMPNNRFLAERTGGTYSTLKVQPAELEDSGVYFCASCGGLGTEAFFGQGTRLTVV.

The chain combines TRBV28 with TRBJ1-4; D is unresolved. The V and J ends lost 5 bases and 4 bases respectively, with 11 bases between them. Germline V lookup: CDR1 MDHEN, CDR2 SYDVKM. CDR3 length equals 14 residues. The chain's CDR3 is CASSMTGVNEKLFF. CDR3 DNA: TGTGCCAGCAGTATGACTGGGGTTAATGAAAAACTGTTTTTT.

In this sample, this clonotype turned up many times. The CDR3 is CASSFGTVSNQPQHF. The CDR3 coding sequence is TGTGCCAGCAGCTTTGGGACGGTTAGCAATCAGCCCCAGCATTTT. This chain connects TRBV28 to TRBJ1-5, with a tentative D call TRBD1 (5 bases). The V end lost 6 bases, the J end lost 0 bases, and 12 bases lay between the germline ends. The germline V gene encodes CDR1 MDHEN and CDR2 SYDVKM. CDR3 length: 15 residues. Using reference TRBV28 and TRBJ1-5 for the parts outside the CDR3, the full variable domain is DVKVTQSSRYLVKRTGEKVFLECVQDMDHENMFWYRQDPGLGLRLIYFSYDVKMKEKGDIPEGYSVSREKKERFSLILESASTNQTSMYLCASSFGTVSNQPQHFGDGTRLSIL.

V is TRBV5-1 and J is TRBJ2-7, with 7 positions matching TRBD2. The germline CDR1 and CDR2 sequences are SGHRS and YFSETQ. The CDR3 extends over 15 amino acids. V lost 3 bases and J lost 0; bases outside the gene matches: 6. CDR3: CASSWEGSDSYEQYF. The CDR3 nucleotides read TGCGCCAGCAGCTGGGAGGGATCCGACTCCTACGAGCAGTACTTC.

This clonotype was found many times. The V and J genes are TRBV2 and TRBJ2-1; D uncertain. Trimming took 7 bases from V and 10 from J, leaving 8 bases between them. The CDR3 sequence is 10 residues long. Germline V gives CDR1 SNHLY, CDR2 FYNNEI. DNA of the CDR3: TGTGCCAGCACAGGCTTGGAGCAGTTCTTC. Its translation: CASTGLEQFF.

At least ten counts were recorded for this clonotype. The chain couples TRBV2 to TRBJ2-7; D unresolved. CDR1 is SNHLY and CDR2 is FYNNEI in the germline V gene. The V end lost 5 bases, the J end lost 6 bases, and 14 bases lay between the germline ends. The CDR3 length is 13 residues. The CDR3 DNA reads TGTGCCAGCAGTCCGACAACCCTTGGCGAGCAGTACTTC. It yields the protein CASSPTTLGEQYF. The full variable domain, rest sourced from reference TRBV2 and TRBJ2-7, is EPEVTQTPSHQVTQMGQEVILRCVPISNHLYFYWYRQILGQKVEFLVSFYNNEISEKSEIFDDQFSVERPDGSNFTLKIRSTKLEDSAMYFCASSPTTLGEQYFGPGTRLTVT.

This clonotype has a count of ten or more. V and J are TRBV7-2 and TRBJ2-5; D is unresolved. The CDR3 runs to 13 residues. From germline, CDR1 is SGHTA and CDR2 FQGNSA. V was shortened by 5 bases and J by 2 bases, with 9 bases between the two germline ends. The CDR3 protein is CASSRQDQETQYF. In DNA form, the CDR3 reads TGTGCCAGCAGCCGGCAAGATCAAGAGACCCAGTACTTC.

This clonotype has ten or more counts. The chain has TRBV18 and TRBJ2-1; D is uncertain. Trimming left V 3 bases short and J 5 bases short, with 11 bases between. Germline values: CDR1 KGHSH, CDR2 LQKENI. CDR3 length equals 14 residues. DNA of the CDR3: TGTGCCAGCTCACCGTTGGTACAAGACAATGAGCAGTTCTTC. Translation: CASSPLVQDNEQFF.

This chain uses TRBV19 with TRBJ2-7; D uncertain. The CDR3 covers 14 residues. Looked up from germline, CDR1 is LNHDA and CDR2 is SQIVND (reference sequence). Trimming cost V 6 bases and J 0 bases, with 12 bases left between them. CDR3 nucleotide sequence: TGTGCCAGTAGCATCACGTCCAGCTCCTACGAGCAGTACTTC. It yields the protein CASSITSSSYEQYF.

This clonotype was observed many times. This chain uses TRBV5-4 with TRBJ2-7; D is unresolved. Between the trimmed V and J ends, which lost 4 bases and 3 bases, there was a span of 20 bases. The CDR3 has 16 amino acids. Germline CDR1 reads SGHNT; CDR2 reads YYREEE (reference sequence). The CDR3 protein is CASSELDSLNRYEQYF. DNA of the CDR3: TGTGCCAGCAGCGAGTTAGACTCCCTTAATCGCTACGAGCAGTACTTC.

This clonotype appeared a few times. This chain joins TRBV6-2 or TRBV6-3 and TRBJ2-1, with TRBD2 matching 9 bases. Germline V gene data show CDR1 as MNHEY and CDR2 as SVGEGT. V trimming: 6 bases; J trimming: 7 bases; junction bases outside the gene matches: 10. CDR3 size: 15 residues. The CDR3 sequence is CASRYPGLAANEQFF. CDR3 DNA sequence: TGTGCCAGCAGGTACCCGGGACTAGCTGCAAATGAGCAGTTCTTC.

V gene TRBV6-2 or TRBV6-3 combines with J gene TRBJ1-5; D is undetermined. CDR3 length equals 14 residues. The V gene's germline CDR1 is MNHEY and CDR2 SVGEGT. V shed 4 bases and J shed 4 bases, with 11 bases lying between them. CDR3: CASSLGSANQPQHF. The CDR3, as DNA: TGTGCCAGCAGTTTAGGGAGTGCTAATCAGCCCCAGCATTTT.

At least ten counts were recorded for this clonotype. This rearrangement joins TRBV2 to TRBJ2-1, with 7 nucleotides matching TRBD2. From germline, CDR1 is SNHLY and CDR2 FYNNEI. The junction had 3 bases not matched to a gene; V was cut back by 3 bases and J by 4 bases. The CDR3 totals 14 residues. The CDR3 reads CASSDRREYNEQFF. CDR3 nucleotides: TGTGCCAGCAGTGACCGGCGGGAGTACAATGAGCAGTTCTTC.

The genes are TRBV7-8 and TRBJ2-7, with D perhaps matching TRBD1 or TRBD2 (5 bases each). V shed 5 bases and J shed 1 base, with 12 bases lying between them. Germline lookup yields CDR1 SGHVS and CDR2 FQNEAQ. This CDR3 comprises 14 residues. Here the CDR3 reads CASSPGPGSYEQYF. The CDR3 bases are TGTGCCAGCAGCCCGGGGCCGGGTTCCTACGAGCAGTACTTC.

In its sample, this clonotype was seen many times. V and J are TRBV6-2 or TRBV6-3 and TRBJ2-3, with 9 bases identical to TRBD2. Germline CDR1 is MNHEY and CDR2 is SVGEGT. With 8 bases clipped from V and 6 bases from J, the junction kept 12 bases outside the gene matches. The CDR3 consists of 15 residues. CDR3 loop: CASGLGSGRMDTQYF. The CDR3 DNA reads as TGTGCCAGCGGATTGGGGAGCGGGAGGATGGATACGCAGTATTTT.

This clonotype was recorded many times. The V and J genes are TRBV20-1 and TRBJ1-5; D unresolved. This CDR3 spans 15 amino acids. V lost 0 bases, J lost 0 bases, and 9 bases lay in between. Germline lookup yields CDR1 DFQATT and CDR2 SNEGSKA (reference sequence). The CDR3, as DNA: TGCAGTGCTAGAGATACACAGATTAGCAATCAGCCCCAGCATTTT. Encoded protein: CSARDTQISNQPQHF.

The chain has TRBV7-9 and TRBJ1-5, with a tentative D call TRBD1 (6 bases). V lost 5 bases, J lost 4 bases, and 15 bases lay in between. This CDR3 spans 15 amino acids. Germline V gene lookup returns CDR1 SEHNR and CDR2 FQNEAQ (reference sequence). The CDR3: CASSDTGGANQPQHF. The DNA of the CDR3 is TGTGCCAGCAGCGACACGGGGGGGGCGAATCAGCCCCAGCATTTT.

This clonotype has at least ten counts. CDR3 in amino acids: CASSQGWGTEDEKLFF. CDR3 nucleotide sequence: TGTGCCAGCAGCCAAGGGTGGGGGACAGAGGATGAAAAACTGTTTTTT. J is TRBJ1-4 and V is TRBV3-1; 7 nucleotides line up with TRBD1. Germline V gives CDR1 LGHDT, CDR2 YNNKEL (reference sequence). This CDR3 comprises 16 residues. The ends lost 1 base at V and 6 bases at J; junction bases unmatched: 8.

Many counts were recorded for this clonotype. J is TRBJ2-2 and V is TRBV11-2, with a weak D call TRBD2 (6 bases). Germline lookup yields CDR1 SGHAT and CDR2 FQNNGV. Trimming removed 4 bases at V and 7 bases at J, with 10 bases between. There are 13 residues in the CDR3. CDR3 residues: CASSWATSGELFF. In DNA, the CDR3 is TGTGCCAGCAGCTGGGCGACTAGCGGGGAGCTGTTTTTT.

This clonotype was observed at least ten times. The chain has TRBV7-9 and TRBJ2-5; D is unresolved. Trimming cost V 5 bases and J 3 bases, with 10 bases left between them. The CDR3 has 13 residues. Per the germline V gene, CDR1 is SEHNR and CDR2 is FQNEAQ (reference sequence). The CDR3 nucleotides read TGTGCCAGCAGCCCGGTAGACGAAGAGACCCAGTACTTC. The encoded protein is CASSPVDEETQYF.

Ten or more counts support this clonotype. The rearrangement joins TRBV6-5 to TRBJ2-5; possibly TRBD2 for D (6 bases). V lost 4 bases, J lost 5 bases, and 14 bases lay in between. Germline V CDR1 and CDR2: MNHEY, SVGAGI. The CDR3 sequence is 14 residues long. The CDR3 reads CASSFSFGGETQYF. The CDR3 DNA sequence: TGTGCCAGCAGTTTCTCCTTTGGGGGGGAGACCCAGTACTTC.

This clonotype occurred many times. This chain uses TRBV4-1 with TRBJ2-1; 7 bases agree with TRBD2. This CDR3 is 17 amino acids long. The V gene's germline CDR1 is MGHRA and CDR2 YSYEKL. Trimming at V came to 0 bases and at J to 6 bases, leaving 11 bases not matched to a gene. CDR3 nucleotides: TGCGCCAGCAGCCAAGATCACGAGCGGGGAGGGATCAATGAGCAGTTCTTC. Translating it yields CASSQDHERGGINEQFF.

This clonotype has ten or more counts. The chain has TRBV3-1 and TRBJ2-1; D could derive from TRBD1 or TRBD2 (5 bases each). Germline lookup yields CDR1 LGHDT and CDR2 YNNKEL (reference sequence). This CDR3 has 14 amino acids. Trimming took off 4 bases at V and 4 bases at J, with 11 bases between the two ends. The CDR3 reads CASSLREYYNEQFF. The CDR3 DNA reads TGTGCCAGCAGCCTCAGGGAGTATTACAATGAGCAGTTCTTC.

At least ten counts were recorded for this clonotype. This chain links TRBV7-2 with TRBJ2-1; D is possibly TRBD1 (5 bases). V was cut by 2 bases and J by 8 bases, with 13 bases left in between. Germline V gene data show CDR1 as SGHTA and CDR2 as FQGNSA. The CDR3 is 14 residues long. The CDR3 sequence is CASSLSRIGDEQFF. CDR3 in DNA: TGTGCCAGCAGCTTAAGCCGCATAGGGGATGAGCAGTTCTTC.

This clonotype came up many times. This chain joins TRBV7-8 and TRBJ2-7; D is ambiguous. The CDR3 runs to 14 residues. Trimming removed 5 bases from V and 6 bases from J, with 17 bases in between. Germline V gene sequence: CDR1 SGHVS, CDR2 FQNEAQ. This chain's CDR3 is CASSQERIWGEQYF. Here the CDR3 DNA reads TGTGCCAGCAGCCAAGAACGGATTTGGGGCGAGCAGTACTTC.

The chain joins TRBV4-2 to TRBJ1-4; tentative D call: TRBD1 (5 bases). The V end was cut by 0 bases, the J end by 0 bases, with 5 bases between. The length of the CDR3 is 15 residues. Germline V gene sequence: CDR1 LGHNA, CDR2 YNFKEQ. CDR3 bases: TGTGCCAGCAGCCAAGACAGGGCAACTAATGAAAAACTGTTTTTT. It specifies CASSQDRATNEKLFF.